The clone carrying this T cell receptor beta chain was detected ten times or more. This entry comes from a study of T-cell reconstitution after alpha-beta-depleted transplantation in children. Library preparation (for TCRbeta) was performed with unique molecular identifiers. TCRdb re-called the PCR reads through MiXCR, storing one row per CDR3 protein. The sample lists about 610,000 distinct CDR3 sequences; more than 9% were seen once. V was clipped by 5 bases and J by 10 bases, with 14 bases between them. The CDR3 contains 12 residues. The chain employs TRBV12-3 or TRBV12-4 and TRBJ1-1; D might be TRBD1 (6 bases). The specimen comprised PBMCs from the stem cell graft donor, sampled from the stem cell graft. The source of this sequence is a human donor who donated a stem cell graft to a child with acute myeloid leukemia. The CDR3 sequence is CASSPTGIVAFF. The CDR3 region has the DNA TGTGCCAGCAGTCCTACAGGGATTGTAGCTTTCTTT.